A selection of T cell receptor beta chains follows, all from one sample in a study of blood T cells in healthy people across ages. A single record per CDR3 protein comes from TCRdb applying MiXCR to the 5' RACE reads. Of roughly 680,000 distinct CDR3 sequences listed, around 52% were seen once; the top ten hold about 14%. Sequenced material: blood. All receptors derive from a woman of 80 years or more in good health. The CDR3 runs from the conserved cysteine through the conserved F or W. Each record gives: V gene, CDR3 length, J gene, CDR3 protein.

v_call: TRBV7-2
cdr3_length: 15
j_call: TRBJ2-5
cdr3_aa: CASSLTPDSQETQYF

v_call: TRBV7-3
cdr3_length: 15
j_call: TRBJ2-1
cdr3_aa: CASSLTSGSFSEQFF

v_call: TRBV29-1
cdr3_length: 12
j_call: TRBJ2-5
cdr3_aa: CSPPWVRETQYF

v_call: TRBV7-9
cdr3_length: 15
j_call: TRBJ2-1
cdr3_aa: CASSLVGGGKNEQFF

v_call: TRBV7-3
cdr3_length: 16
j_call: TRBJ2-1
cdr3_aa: CASSLEWEGVPNEQFF

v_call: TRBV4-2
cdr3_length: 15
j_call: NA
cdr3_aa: CASSQRTGSSYEQYF

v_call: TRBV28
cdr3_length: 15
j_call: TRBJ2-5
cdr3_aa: CAGSLSGGAENEQYF

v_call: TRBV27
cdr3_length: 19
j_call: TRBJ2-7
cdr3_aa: CASSFYPTHLAGFSYEQYF

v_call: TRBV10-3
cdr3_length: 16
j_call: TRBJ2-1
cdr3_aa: CAISESDRGPYNEQFF

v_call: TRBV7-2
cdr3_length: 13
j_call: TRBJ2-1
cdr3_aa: CASSAILGNEQFF

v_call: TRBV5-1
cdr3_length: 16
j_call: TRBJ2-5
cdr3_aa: CASSPDLTGRQETQYF

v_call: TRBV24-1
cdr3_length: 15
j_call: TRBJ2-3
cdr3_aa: CATSDRGTNTDTQYF

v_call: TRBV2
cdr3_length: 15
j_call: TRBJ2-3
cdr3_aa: CATADRDRGPDTQYF

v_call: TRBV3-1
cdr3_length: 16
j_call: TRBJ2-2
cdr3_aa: CASSRRTGVNTGELFF

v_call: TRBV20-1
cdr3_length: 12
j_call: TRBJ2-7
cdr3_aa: CSATATIYEQYF

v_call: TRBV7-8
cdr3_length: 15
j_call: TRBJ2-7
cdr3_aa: CASSLASGGTYEQYF

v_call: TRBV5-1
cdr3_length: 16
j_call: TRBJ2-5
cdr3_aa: CASSPGGGGLVREQYF